A selection of T cell receptor beta chains follows, all from one sample in a study of human T cells and chemical hapten exposure. Each CDR3 protein gets one entry after TCRdb re-called the RACE reads with MiXCR. The top ten clones hold approximately 2.3% of a sample with approximately 85,000 distinct CDR3 sequences, 9.5% to 13% of them seen once. Source: whole blood, taken in connection with sensitization to the hapten diphenylcyclopropenone (DPC). All receptors come from a young woman with alopecia areata. Some clones in this sample may be carry-over from other donors' samples. Both conserved end residues are part of each CDR3. A D gene is named only where the DNA matches it firmly. Some rows have no size entry. The others give once, few or many, or a class for an expanded clone.

v_call	j_call	d_call	clone_size	cdr3_nt	cdr3_aa
TRBV7-6	TRBJ2-2	TRBD2	many	TGTGCCAGCAGCTTAGGATCTAGCGGGGCCGGGGAGCTGTTTTTT	CASSLGSSGAGELFF
TRBV7-6	TRBJ2-3	TRBD2	many	TGTGCCAGCAGCCTAGGGAGCGGGGGGAGCACAGATACGCAGTATTTT	CASSLGSGGSTDTQYF
TRBV25-1	TRBJ2-3	-	-	TGTGCCAGCAGTGCCCCATCGGATACGCAGTATTTT	CASSAPSDTQYF
TRBV3-1	TRBJ2-1	TRBD1	-	TGTGCCAGCAGCCAAGAAGTGGGGACAGGGGGCAATGAGCAGTTCTTC	CASSQEVGTGGNEQFF
TRBV15	TRBJ2-2	TRBD1	many	TGTGCCACCAGCAGAGACACAGGGGGCTCCGGGGAGCTGTTTTTT	CATSRDTGGSGELFF
TRBV20-1	TRBJ2-1	-	few	TGCAGTGCAAAGGTGTTAGCCGCTAACAATGAGCAGTTCTTC	CSAKVLAANNEQFF
TRBV6-2/TRBV6-3	TRBJ2-1	TRBD2	-	TGTGCCAGCAGTCTCCGACTAGCAGGGAATGAGCAGTTCTTC	CASSLRLAGNEQFF
TRBV6-1	TRBJ1-1	-	many	TGTGCCAGCAGTGAAGGGCCAGAGAACACTGAAGCTTTCTTT	CASSEGPENTEAFF
TRBV7-3	TRBJ2-7	-	many	TGTGCCAGCAGTACCGTCGGCGGGTCATTGGAGCAGTACTTC	CASSTVGGSLEQYF
TRBV6-6	TRBJ2-6	-	-	TGTGCCAGCAGTTATAGAGTTGGGAGAGGGGCCAACGTCCTGACTTTC	CASSYRVGRGANVLTF
TRBV29-1	TRBJ2-3	TRBD2	-	TGCAGCGCCACCCCTAGCGGGGGAACAGATACGCAGTATTTT	CSATPSGGTDTQYF
TRBV20-1	TRBJ1-4	-	many	TGCAGTGCTAGAGATTACAGGGAAGGGCAAGAAAAACTGTTTTTT	CSARDYREGQEKLFF
TRBV9	TRBJ2-6	-	few	TGTGCCAGCAGCGTAGTTGACTCTGGGGCCAACGTCCTGACTTTC	CASSVVDSGANVLTF
TRBV7-3	TRBJ1-6	-	many	TGTGCCAGCAGTAATGGGGGTAATTCACCCCTCCACTTT	CASSNGGNSPLHF
TRBV20-1	TRBJ1-1	-	-	TGCAGTGCTAGAGATTCGGGGAAGGGGAACACTGAAGCTTTCTTT	CSARDSGKGNTEAFF
TRBV28	TRBJ2-7	-	few	TGTGCCAGCAGTCCGACCCGAACCCTATTCTCCTACGAGCAGTACTTC	CASSPTRTLFSYEQYF
TRBV18	TRBJ2-7	-	-	TGTGCCAGCTCAGGGGATTCCTACGAGCAGTACTTC	CASSGDSYEQYF
TRBV7-2	TRBJ2-3	-	-	TGTGCCAGCAGCCTGGACCGGTCGGGAACAGATACGCAGTATTTT	CASSLDRSGTDTQYF
TRBV29-1	TRBJ1-5	-	many	TGCAGCGTAGCAACGGGACACACTCAGCCCCAGCATTTT	CSVATGHTQPQHF
TRBV7-2	TRBJ2-1	TRBD2	-	TGTGCCAGCAGCTTCCGTCTAGCGGGGGGGTACAATGAGCAGTTCTTC	CASSFRLAGGYNEQFF
TRBV12-3/TRBV12-4	TRBJ1-1	-	-	TGTGCCAGCAGTTCAAAGGGACTTACTGAAGCTTTCTTT	CASSSKGLTEAFF
TRBV15	TRBJ2-6	-	many	TGTGCCACCAGCAGAGAAAGCTCTGGGGCCAACGTCCTGACTTTC	CATSRESSGANVLTF
TRBV11-2	TRBJ2-7	TRBD1	many	TGTGCCAGCAGCCGATACCGGGACAGGGGTTACGAGCAGTACTTC	CASSRYRDRGYEQYF
TRBV12-3/TRBV12-4	TRBJ2-5	-	many	TGTGCCAGCAGTTTAGTCGGGGTTGGTGAGACCCAGTACTTC	CASSLVGVGETQYF
TRBV20-1	TRBJ1-5	-	few	TGCAGTGCTAGAGCGTCGAGTCTGGGGTTTCAGCCCCAGCATTTT	CSARASSLGFQPQHF
TRBV6-2/TRBV6-3	TRBJ2-6	-	many	TGTGCCAGCAGTTTACGCGGTAGCGGGGCCAACGTCCTGACTTTC	CASSLRGSGANVLTF
TRBV28	TRBJ1-5	-	many	TGTGCCAGCAGTTTAGGGCCGGTGGGAGTAGCCCAGCATTTT	CASSLGPVGVAQHF
TRBV30	TRBJ1-1	TRBD1	few	TGTGCCTGGAGTGTACACCGACAGGGGTCAACTGAAGCTTTCTTT	CAWSVHRQGSTEAFF
TRBV6-5	TRBJ2-1	TRBD2	few	TGTGCCAGCAGGTCCGGGACTAGGGACGTCAATGAGCAGTTCTTC	CASRSGTRDVNEQFF
TRBV29-1	TRBJ2-7	-	-	TGCAGCGTTGGTATCAGGGGCTACGAGCAGTACTTC	CSVGIRGYEQYF
TRBV20-1	TRBJ2-1	-	medium-sized	TGCAGTGCTCCTCAAGGTTGGAACAATGAGCAGTTCTTC	CSAPQGWNNEQFF
TRBV5-1	TRBJ2-4	TRBD1	-	TGCGCCAGCAGCTTGGACAGGGGGCTGAGCAAAAACATTCAGTACTTC	CASSLDRGLSKNIQYF
TRBV6-6	TRBJ1-3	-	-	TGTGCCAGCAGTTACGGGGGGCAATTAGGTGGAAACACCATATATTTT	CASSYGGQLGGNTIYF
TRBV28	TRBJ2-3	-	few	TGTGCCAGCAGAACCGGGTCTACCGGAACGCAGTATTTT	CASRTGSTGTQYF
TRBV7-7	TRBJ2-6	-	-	TGTGCCAGCAGCTTAGGGGGACACTCTGGGGCCAACGTCCTGACTTTC	CASSLGGHSGANVLTF
TRBV3-1	TRBJ2-3	-	-	TGTGCCAGCAGCCAAGATTCCAGATCCACAGATACGCAGTATTTT	CASSQDSRSTDTQYF
TRBV29-1	TRBJ2-1	-	few	TGCAGCGTTGTCCGGGGCTCATTCAATGAGCAGTTCTTC	CSVVRGSFNEQFF
TRBV30	TRBJ2-7	-	many	TGTGCCTGGAGTCCAGGATCGGGCCCTTATTACGAGCAGTACTTC	CAWSPGSGPYYEQYF
TRBV6-5	TRBJ2-3	TRBD2	many	TGTGCCAGCAGTTCTTACGGGGCGGGAGGGCCTATCCCAGATACGCAGTATTTT	CASSSYGAGGPIPDTQYF
TRBV29-1	TRBJ2-1	-	many	TGCAGCGTTGAAGTGTCTTACAATGAGCAGTTCTTC	CSVEVSYNEQFF
TRBV28	TRBJ2-5	TRBD1	many	TGTGCCAGCAGTTTATATAGCCAGGGGGTTCAGCAAGAGACCCAGTACTTC	CASSLYSQGVQQETQYF
TRBV29-1	TRBJ2-5	-	few	TGCAGCGTTGCCCAACAGGGGGGGGAGACCCAGTACTTC	CSVAQQGGETQYF
TRBV6-5	TRBJ1-5	-	-	TGTGCCAGCAGTTATTCGGCTTATAGCAATCAGCCCCAGCATTTT	CASSYSAYSNQPQHF
TRBV9	TRBJ1-6	-	few	TGTGCCAGCAGCGTAAACGGGGTCCTTGGCTCACCCCTCCACTTT	CASSVNGVLGSPLHF
TRBV20-1	TRBJ2-1	TRBD2	many	TGCAGTGTCGGCGGGAGATCCTCCTACAATGAGCAGTTCTTC	CSVGGRSSYNEQFF
TRBV12-3/TRBV12-4	TRBJ2-5	-	many	TGTGCCAGCAGTTTCGTGGCAGTACAAGAGACCCAGTACTTC	CASSFVAVQETQYF
TRBV29-1	TRBJ2-7	TRBD1	many	TGCAGCGCACAGGGGTGGATGTACGAGCAGTACTTC	CSAQGWMYEQYF
TRBV7-9	TRBJ1-2	TRBD1	-	TGTGCCAGCAGCTTAGAGGGGACAGGGGGCGCGGACTATGGCTACACCTTC	CASSLEGTGGADYGYTF
TRBV28	TRBJ1-2	-	many	TGTGCCAGCAGACGGCAGGGGTTCGGCTACACCTTC	CASRRQGFGYTF
TRBV20-1	TRBJ2-3	-	-	TGCAGTGCTAGAGCTCCCCTTGGAGGGAGAACCCCAGATACGCAGTATTTT	CSARAPLGGRTPDTQYF
TRBV5-4	TRBJ2-1	-	many	TGTGCCAGCAGCTTTTACGTCGGGCATAATGAGCAGTTCTTC	CASSFYVGHNEQFF
TRBV20-1	TRBJ1-1	-	many	TGCAGTGCTCCCCCTCCTCCGGGACGGTTTATGAACACTGAAGCTTTCTTT	CSAPPPPGRFMNTEAFF
TRBV7-8	TRBJ1-2	-	many	TGTGCCAGCAGCTTAGTGTTCCAGGGGCCGGGCACCCATGGCTACACCTTC	CASSLVFQGPGTHGYTF
TRBV19	TRBJ1-4	-	many	TGTGCCAGTAGTATCCGGTTAGGTGAAAAACTGTTTTTT	CASSIRLGEKLFF
TRBV5-6	TRBJ1-5	-	many	TGTGCCAGCAGCTCGGGGCGAGGGTTTGTGCCCCAGCATTTT	CASSSGRGFVPQHF